The present TCR beta chain was sequenced within a study of T cell changes during pregnancy in multiple sclerosis. V lost 9 bases to trimming and J lost 0 bases; unmatched junction nucleotides: 11. Germline V gives CDR1 SNHLY, CDR2 FYNNEI. CDR3 length: 16 residues. The repertoire was sequenced with immunoSEQ multiplex PCR; TCRdb's copy has only in-frame clones and lacks some. The table shows some 40,000 clones, with approximately 90% occurring only once. The TCR comes from a female donor with multiple sclerosis, enrolled in a pregnancy study. The J gene is TRBJ1-1, the V gene TRBV2; 9 nucleotides line up with TRBD1. The source material was CD4+ T cells from peripheral blood mononuclear cells, sampled before pregnancy. CDR3 amino acids: CARERQGGGLNTEAFF. CDR3 nucleotides: TGTGCCAGGGAAAGACAGGGGGGGGGCCTGAACACTGAAGCTTTCTTT.